These 8 T cell receptor beta chains originate from one sample sequenced in a study of identical twins. Via MiXCR, TCRdb re-called the 5' RACE reads, giving one row per CDR3 protein. In the table there are roughly 710,000 distinct CDR3 sequences, 6.1% of which are singletons. The sequenced sample consisted of naive T cells sorted from blood. The receptors here all came from a man aged 18 to 30 in good health.

This clonotype was seen ten or more times. The chain carries TRBV7-2 and TRBJ2-1; 7 bases align to TRBD1. The CDR3 sequence is 16 residues long. After removal of 8 bases from V and 3 bases from J, the junction contained 13 bases not matched to a gene. Germline CDR1 is SGHTA and CDR2 is FQGNSA. CDR3 DNA: TGTGCCAGCGGGCACAGGGGTAATATTTACTACAATGAGCAGTTCTTC. This sequence encodes CASGHRGNIYYNEQFF.

In this sample, this clonotype turned up many times. The rearrangement joins TRBV6-5 to TRBJ2-7; D perhaps matches TRBD2 (7 bases). This CDR3 is built from 13 residues. Trimming took off 8 bases at V and 5 bases at J, with 16 bases between the two ends. CDR1 is MNHEY and CDR2 is SVGAGI in the germline V gene. Written as DNA, the CDR3 is TGTGCCAGCGTTCGGGGGGCTCGGAACGAGCAGTACTTC. Protein sequence: CASVRGARNEQYF.

This clonotype was seen ten or more times. The gene calls are TRBV5-1 and TRBJ2-1; a possible D gene is TRBD2 (5 bases). V shed 4 bases and J shed 0 bases, with 14 bases lying between them. Germline V CDR1 and CDR2: SGHRS, YFSETQ. The CDR3 runs 16 residues. The CDR3 DNA reads TGCGCCAGCAGCCCAGCGGCAGACATCTCCTACAATGAGCAGTTCTTC. Translation gives CASSPAADISYNEQFF.

This clonotype came up a few times. The chain combines TRBV5-1 with TRBJ1-6, with TRBD1 as a possible D gene (5 bases). The germline CDR1 and CDR2 sequences are SGHRS and YFSETQ. This CDR3 is 14 amino acids long. The ends were cut back, 0 bases at V and 10 bases at J, with 11 bases in the middle. CDR3 in amino acids: CASSLAGIESPLHF. CDR3 nucleotides: TGCGCCAGCAGCTTGGCAGGGATTGAGTCACCCCTCCACTTT.

V gene TRBV24-1 combines with J gene TRBJ2-2; maybe TRBD1 (5 bases). Trimming took off 6 bases at V and 0 bases at J, with 13 bases between the two ends. This CDR3 has 16 residues. Germline V CDR1 and CDR2: KGHDR, SFDVKD. The CDR3 nucleotides read TGTGCCACCAGTTCAGGGATAGACCCGAACACCGGGGAGCTGTTTTTT. It specifies CATSSGIDPNTGELFF.

Many counts were recorded for this clonotype. The chain has TRBV12-3 or TRBV12-4 and TRBJ2-7; 10 bases align to TRBD2. The CDR3 contains 16 residues. V shed 3 bases and J 2 bases; nucleotides not matched to a gene: 7. CDR3: CASSFTSGTSAYEQYF. CDR3 coding DNA: TGTGCCAGCAGTTTCACATCCGGGACTAGCGCCTACGAGCAGTACTTC.

J is TRBJ1-2 and V is TRBV5-1; weak D call: TRBD1 (5 bases). V was shortened by 2 bases and J by 4 bases, with 15 bases between the two germline ends. The germline CDR1 and CDR2 sequences are SGHRS and YFSETQ. CDR3 size: 15 residues. CDR3 region: CASSFLTENLYGYTF. The DNA for the CDR3 is TGCGCCAGCAGCTTCCTGACAGAAAACCTCTATGGCTACACCTTC.

V and J are TRBV6-5 and TRBJ2-1, with 9 bases fitting TRBD2. The CDR3 is 17 residues long. V dropped 0 bases and J dropped 8; count of bases not matched to a gene: 11. CDR1 and CDR2 (germline): MNHEY, SVGAGI. CDR3 residues: CASSYSRGGRAGDEQFF. Here the CDR3 DNA reads TGTGCCAGCAGTTACTCGAGAGGCGGGAGGGCCGGGGATGAGCAGTTCTTC.